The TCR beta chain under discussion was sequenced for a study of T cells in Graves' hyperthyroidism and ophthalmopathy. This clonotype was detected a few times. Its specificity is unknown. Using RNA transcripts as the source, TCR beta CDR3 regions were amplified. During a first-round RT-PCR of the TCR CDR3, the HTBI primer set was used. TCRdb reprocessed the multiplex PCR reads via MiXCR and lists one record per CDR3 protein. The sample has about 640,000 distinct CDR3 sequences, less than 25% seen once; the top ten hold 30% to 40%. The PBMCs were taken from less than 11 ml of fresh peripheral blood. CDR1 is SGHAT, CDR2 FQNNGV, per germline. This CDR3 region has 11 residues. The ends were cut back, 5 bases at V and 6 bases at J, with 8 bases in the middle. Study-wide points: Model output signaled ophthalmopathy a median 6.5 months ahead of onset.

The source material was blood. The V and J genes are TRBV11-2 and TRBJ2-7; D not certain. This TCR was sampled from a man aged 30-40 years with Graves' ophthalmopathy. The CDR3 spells CASSTRTEQYF. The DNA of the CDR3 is TGTGCCAGCAGCACTCGTACCGAGCAGTACTTC. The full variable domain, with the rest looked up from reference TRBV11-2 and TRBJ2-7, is EAGVAQSPRYKIIEKRQSVAFWCNPISGHATLYWYQQILGQGPKLLIQFQNNGVVDDSQLPKDRFSAERLKGVDSTLKIQPAKLEDSAVYLCASSTRTEQYFGPGTRLTVT.